One sample yielded the 30 T cell receptor beta chains listed below, sequenced in a study of blood T cell repertoires in COVID-19. The table came from immunoSEQ multiplex PCR; TCRdb's copy has only in-frame clones and leaves some out. The sample includes tens of thousands of clones, around four fifths of them seen just once. Specimen: peripheral blood. Receptors were obtained from a human donor in a cohort sampled during active COVID-19.

The chain employs TRBV15 and TRBJ2-3; 10 nucleotides match TRBD1. The CDR3 runs to 16 residues. Germline CDR1 and CDR2: LNHNV and YYDKDF (reference sequence). V shed 5 bases, J shed 2 bases, and the junction held 7 bases outside the gene matches. CDR3 sequence (DNA): TGTGCCACCAGCGATTGGACAGGGGGGTTCACAGATACGCAGTATTTT. Protein product: CATSDWTGGFTDTQYF.

The gene calls are TRBV5-1 and TRBJ2-6; TRBD2 is a possible D gene (7 bases). This CDR3 spans 18 amino acids. Germline values: CDR1 SGHRS, CDR2 YFSETQ. Trimming took 0 bases from V and 7 from J, leaving 20 bases between them. The DNA of the CDR3 is TGCGCCAGCAGCTTGGTTGGGGGGGCAGCGCTGGATGCCAACGTCCTGACTTTC. Its protein product is CASSLVGGAALDANVLTF.

The rearrangement links TRBV5-8 to TRBJ2-7, with D tentatively TRBD2 (5 bases). The CDR3 loop spans 16 amino acids. Germline-derived CDR1 and CDR2 are SGHTS and YDEGEE. With 1 base removed from V and 0 bases from J, the gap between germline ends came to 14 bases. The CDR3: CASSLRPFAGSYEQYF. The CDR3 nucleotides are TGTGCCAGCAGCTTGCGACCCTTCGCGGGCTCCTACGAGCAGTACTTC.

V gene TRBV14 combines with J gene TRBJ2-2; no reliable D call. V lost 4 bases and J 6 bases, leaving 12 bases between the germline ends. Germline V gene sequence: CDR1 SGHDN, CDR2 FVKESK. The CDR3 consists of 14 residues. The CDR3 DNA follows: TGTGCCAGCAGCCGCAGGTCATGGGCCGGGGAGCTGTTTTTT. Residues: CASSRRSWAGELFF.

The chain recombines TRBV6-1 with TRBJ2-3, with 13 bases fitting TRBD2. The CDR3 length is 16 residues. V was clipped by 4 bases and J by 4 bases; unmatched bases: 5. Germline-derived CDR1 and CDR2 are MNHNS and SASEGT. The CDR3 is CASSVTSGRGSDTQYF. CDR3 DNA: TGTGCCAGCAGTGTTACTAGCGGGAGGGGGTCAGATACGCAGTATTTT.

This clone appeared a few times. CDR3 sequence: CASSLLVGGYTF. CDR3 coding DNA: TGTGCCAGCAGTTTACTAGTGGGTGGCTACACCTTC. The V call is TRBV28, the J call TRBJ1-2; D is unresolved. Germline assignment: CDR1 MDHEN and CDR2 SYDVKM. V lost 2 bases and J lost 7, with 8 bases in between. This CDR3 contains 12 residues.

This clone came up once. The J gene is TRBJ2-2, the V gene TRBV2, with D possibly matching TRBD1 (6 bases). V lost 10 bases to trimming and J lost 3 bases, with 9 bases between them. This CDR3 has 12 amino acids. Germline V gives CDR1 SNHLY, CDR2 FYNNEI. CDR3 DNA: TGTGCCACCTCAGGGGACACCGGGGAGCTGTTTTTT. Amino acids: CATSGDTGELFF.

The chain links TRBV5-1 to TRBJ2-3; 7 bases are shared with TRBD1. Germline values: CDR1 SGHRS, CDR2 YFSETQ. The CDR3 sequence is 13 residues long. V gave up 7 bases and J gave up 4 bases; unmatched junction bases: 6. In nucleotides, the CDR3 is TGCGCCAGCGGAGACAGGGTCGCAGATACGCAGTATTTT. It translates to CASGDRVADTQYF.

This chain joins TRBV5-5 and TRBJ1-6, with 7 bases lining up with TRBD1. There are 13 residues in the CDR3. The V gene's germline CDR1 is SGHKS and CDR2 YYEKEE (reference sequence). Trimming at V came to 4 bases and at J to 14 bases, leaving 9 bases not matched to a gene. The CDR3 protein is CASSRDSVSALHF. The CDR3 DNA follows: TGTGCCAGCAGCCGGGACAGCGTTTCGGCCCTCCACTTT.

The chain is built from TRBV18 and TRBJ2-3; 10 bases match TRBD2. Per germline, CDR1 KGHSH and CDR2 LQKENI. V shed 1 base and J 3 bases; nucleotides not matched to a gene: 4. CDR3 length: 16 amino acids. CDR3: CASSPRASGRTDTQYF. For the CDR3, the DNA is TGTGCCAGCTCACCACGGGCTAGCGGGAGAACAGATACGCAGTATTTT.

The rearrangement links TRBV19 to TRBJ1-5; 9 positions match TRBD1. Germline assignment: CDR1 LNHDA and CDR2 SQIVND (reference sequence). The CDR3 contains 15 residues. Germline trimming cut 4 bases from V and 1 base from J; bases unmatched to any gene: 2. In nucleotides, the CDR3 is TGTGCCAGTAGTAGCGGACAGGGGAGCAATCAGCCCCAGCATTTT. Translation gives CASSSGQGSNQPQHF. Drawing the rest from reference TRBV19 and TRBJ1-5, the complete variable domain is DGGITQSPKYLFRKEGQNVTLSCEQNLNHDAMYWYRQDPGQGLRLIYYSQIVNDFQKGDIAEGYSVSREKKESFPLTVTSAQKNPTAFYLCASSSGQGSNQPQHFGDGTRLSIL.

The V call is TRBV7-6, the J call TRBJ2-5; 7 bases are shared with TRBD1. Germline V lookup: CDR1 SGHVS, CDR2 FNYEAQ. Losses at the gene ends were 5 bases for V and 2 bases for J; bases not matched to a gene: 8. This CDR3 is 15 amino acids long. Here the CDR3 reads CASSASQGWQETQYF. The CDR3 coding sequence is TGTGCCAGCAGCGCATCACAGGGGTGGCAAGAGACCCAGTACTTC.

The chain uses TRBV30 and TRBJ1-2; no reliable D call. The CDR3 spans 14 residues. The V gene's germline CDR1 is GTSNPN and CDR2 SVGIG (reference sequence). V gave up 6 bases and J gave up 8 bases, with 22 bases separating them. In DNA form, the CDR3 reads TGTGCCTGTACTACGGAGATTCACTATGTGGGCTACACCTTC. Its protein is CACTTEIHYVGYTF.

V is TRBV4-2 and J is TRBJ2-7; 7 nucleotides match TRBD1. The germline V gene has CDR1 LGHNA and CDR2 YNFKEQ. The ends lost 0 bases at V and 3 bases at J; junction bases unmatched: 5. This CDR3 comprises 15 residues. The CDR3 is CASSQDRDSNYEQYF. The CDR3 DNA sequence: TGTGCCAGCAGCCAAGATCGGGACAGCAACTACGAGCAGTACTTC.

This sequence joins TRBV5-1 and TRBJ2-7; 11 bases map to TRBD2. The CDR3 sequence is 15 residues long. Germline values: CDR1 SGHRS, CDR2 YFSETQ. With V trimmed by 7 bases and J by 5 bases, 11 bases remained unmatched. The CDR3 sequence: CASRGTSGSSHEQYF. Written as DNA, the CDR3 is TGCGCCAGCCGAGGAACTAGCGGGAGTTCCCACGAGCAGTACTTC.

This chain uses TRBV3-1 (or the pseudogene TRBV3-2) with TRBJ2-2, with TRBD2 matching over 13 bases. The germline gives CDR1 LGHDT, CDR2 YNNKEL (reference sequence). Trimming cost V 1 base and J 2 bases; bases outside gene matches: 7. CDR3 length equals 19 residues. The CDR3 sequence is CASSQGSGTSGANTGELFF. CDR3 coding DNA: TGTGCCAGCAGCCAAGGCTCCGGGACTAGCGGGGCCAACACCGGGGAGCTGTTTTTT.

In its sample, this clone was seen a few times. The chain recombines TRBV11-2 with TRBJ2-1; D is undetermined. The V gene lost 5 bases and the J gene lost 10 bases, with 18 bases spanning the gap. Germline V lookup: CDR1 SGHAT, CDR2 FQNNGV. This CDR3 spans 14 amino acids. As DNA, the CDR3 is TGTGCCAGCAGCCCCCGGTCCCCTAGTTGGGAGCAGTTCTTC. This sequence encodes CASSPRSPSWEQFF.

This clone came up once. V and J are TRBV30 and TRBJ1-1; the D is unclear. The CDR3 is 14 residues long. The V end was cut by 3 bases, the J end by 0 bases, with 11 bases between. Germline V gene lookup returns CDR1 GTSNPN and CDR2 SVGIG (reference sequence). CDR3 in DNA: TGTGCCTGGAGCGGGGTTGTTTTGAACACTGAAGCTTTCTTT. This gives the protein CAWSGVVLNTEAFF.

The V gene is TRBV5-1, the J gene TRBJ2-7; D is possibly TRBD2 (7 bases). In germline, CDR1 is SGHRS, CDR2 YFSETQ. V was shortened by 1 base and J by 4 bases, with 15 bases between the two germline ends. CDR3 length: 15 residues. Here the CDR3 reads CASSLMGGGDYEQYF. The CDR3 DNA sequence: TGCGCCAGCAGCTTGATGGGCGGGGGCGATTACGAGCAGTACTTC.

The V call is TRBV10-1, the J call TRBJ2-7; a weak D match, TRBD1 (5 bases). Germline V CDR1 and CDR2: WNHNN, SYGVQD (reference sequence). This CDR3 has 14 residues. V shed 8 bases and J shed 3 bases, with 17 bases lying between them. CDR3 protein: CASRTGSSLYEQYF. The CDR3 DNA is TGCGCCAGCCGAACAGGCAGCTCCCTCTACGAGCAGTACTTC.

The rearrangement uses TRBV6-5 and TRBJ2-7; D is unclear. The CDR3 has 14 amino acids. Germline V CDR1 and CDR2: MNHEY, SVGAGI. V lost 0 bases to trimming and J lost 0 bases, with 6 bases between them. CDR3 sequence (DNA): TGTGCCAGCAGTTACTCATCTCGCTCCTACGAGCAGTACTTC. This gives the protein CASSYSSRSYEQYF.

This sequence joins TRBV6-1 and TRBJ2-5; possibly TRBD2 for D (5 bases). The length of the CDR3 is 16 residues. Germline V CDR1 and CDR2: MNHNS, SASEGT. V dropped 1 base and J dropped 7 bases, with 19 bases sitting between them. The DNA of the CDR3 is TGTGCCAGCAGTGAAGAGGCATTGGGTAGCGCAGGGACCCAGTACTTC. As protein: CASSEEALGSAGTQYF.

The chain carries TRBV29-1 and TRBJ2-5; 8 positions agree with TRBD1. J was trimmed by 4 bases and V by 0 bases; bases with no gene match: 4. The CDR3 covers 14 residues. Germline V CDR1 and CDR2: SQVTM, ANQGSEA. The CDR3 sequence: CSVEDGQGGETQYF. In DNA, the CDR3 is TGCAGCGTTGAAGACGGACAGGGTGGAGAGACCCAGTACTTC.

The J gene is TRBJ2-2, the V gene TRBV5-1; TRBD2 might be the D (5 bases). The V end was cut by 5 bases, the J end by 4 bases, with 12 bases between. The CDR3 is made up of 14 amino acids. Germline V gene lookup returns CDR1 SGHRS and CDR2 YFSETQ. The CDR3 region is CASSWTAITGELFF. The CDR3 DNA reads as TGCGCCAGCAGTTGGACTGCTATCACCGGGGAGCTGTTTTTT.

This chain joins TRBV2 and TRBJ1-5; the match to TRBD1 covers 9 bases. The CDR3 is made up of 14 amino acids. The V gene end was trimmed by 6 bases and the J gene end by 5 bases; junction bases not matched to a gene: 5. Germline values: CDR1 SNHLY, CDR2 FYNNEI. This CDR3 is CASREDRGDQPQHF. The CDR3 nucleotides are TGTGCCAGCAGGGAGGACAGGGGTGATCAGCCCCAGCATTTT. Full variable domain (missing parts from reference TRBV2 and TRBJ1-5): EPEVTQTPSHQVTQMGQEVILRCVPISNHLYFYWYRQILGQKVEFLVSFYNNEISEKSEIFDDQFSVERPDGSNFTLKIRSTKLEDSAMYFCASREDRGDQPQHFGDGTRLSIL.

The chain has TRBV19 and TRBJ2-2, with D perhaps TRBD2 (5 bases). CDR1 LNHDA and CDR2 SQIVND come from the germline V gene (reference sequence). The CDR3 totals 16 residues. With 8 bases removed from V and 5 bases from J, the gap between germline ends came to 21 bases. As DNA, the CDR3 is TGTGCCAGTTCTCGGAGGCCGGCCGCGGAGACCGGGGAGCTGTTTTTT. This encodes CASSRRPAAETGELFF.

The chain is built from TRBV6-6 and TRBJ1-5; TRBD1 matches at 8 bases. V shed 1 base, J shed 1 base, and the junction held 3 bases outside the gene matches. CDR3 length: 16 amino acids. CDR1 is MNHNY and CDR2 is SVGAGI in the germline V gene (reference sequence). The CDR3 nucleotides read TGTGCCAGCAGTTACTTGAGGACAGGGAGCAATCAGCCCCAGCATTTT. Protein: CASSYLRTGSNQPQHF.

The gene calls are TRBV4-2 and TRBJ2-3; 8 nucleotides align to TRBD2. The CDR3 is made up of 19 amino acids. Trimming took 0 bases from V and 2 from J; bases not matched to a gene: 13. The germline V gene has CDR1 LGHNA and CDR2 YNFKEQ. This CDR3 is CASSQDPGAGVTNTDTQYF. The CDR3 DNA follows: TGTGCCAGCAGCCAAGATCCAGGAGCGGGAGTCACAAACACAGATACGCAGTATTTT.

This chain uses TRBV11-2 with TRBJ2-7, with TRBD2 identical over 12 bases. The V segment lost 0 bases and the J segment 6 bases; nucleotides outside the gene matches: 3. Germline-derived CDR1 and CDR2 are SGHAT and FQNNGV. The CDR3 runs 15 residues. The CDR3 nucleotides read TGTGCCAGCAGCTTAGAAGCTAGCGGGGGGGCCGAGCAGTACTTC. Translation: CASSLEASGGAEQYF.

For the CDR3, the DNA is TGTGCCAGCAGCCAAGGCCCCCCCGGGAACCAGCCCCAGCATTTT. Protein: CASSQGPPGNQPQHF. The chain has TRBV3-1 (or the pseudogene TRBV3-2) and TRBJ1-5, with D hard to call. Germline values: CDR1 LGHDT, CDR2 YNNKEL (reference sequence). V was cut by 1 base and J by 7 bases, with 14 bases left in between. The CDR3 runs 15 residues.